This T cell receptor (beta chain) was recorded in a study of CD8 T cells in ankylosing spondylitis. Study-level results: Before this, some motif variants had been reported in reactive arthritis synovial fluid and blood.

Germline V gene lookup returns CDR1 MDHEN and CDR2 SYDVKM. There are 14 residues in the CDR3. Details on this clonotype: Its antigen is still unknown. It may be a read error: a sequence one base away is much more abundant.

TCRdb reanalysed the 5' RACE reads using MiXCR and keeps one entry per CDR3 protein. The sample has around 140,000 distinct CDR3 sequences, approximately 10% seen once; the top ten hold roughly 4.3%. The TCR was taken from a female donor with ankylosing spondylitis or in good health (not recorded which). This chain uses TRBV28 with TRBJ2-7, with D possibly TRBD1 on 5 matching bases. Sample: blood, either unsorted or a sorted T cell fraction (not recorded which). This chain's CDR3 is CASNRYRYSYEQSF. CDR3 nucleotides: TGTGCCAGCAATCGGTACAGGTATTCCTACGAGCAGTCCTTC.